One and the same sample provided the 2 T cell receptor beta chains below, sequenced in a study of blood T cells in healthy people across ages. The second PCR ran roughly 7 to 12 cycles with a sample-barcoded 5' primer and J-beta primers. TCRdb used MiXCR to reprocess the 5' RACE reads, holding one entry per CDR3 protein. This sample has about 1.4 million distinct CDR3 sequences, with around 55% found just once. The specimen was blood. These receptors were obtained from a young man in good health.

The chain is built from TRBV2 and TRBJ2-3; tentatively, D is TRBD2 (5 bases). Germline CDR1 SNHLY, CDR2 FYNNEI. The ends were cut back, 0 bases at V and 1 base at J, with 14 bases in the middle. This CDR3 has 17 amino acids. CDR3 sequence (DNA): TGTGCCAGCAGTGAAGCGCTTCGGGGTAGACGCACAGATACGCAGTATTTT. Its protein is CASSEALRGRRTDTQYF.

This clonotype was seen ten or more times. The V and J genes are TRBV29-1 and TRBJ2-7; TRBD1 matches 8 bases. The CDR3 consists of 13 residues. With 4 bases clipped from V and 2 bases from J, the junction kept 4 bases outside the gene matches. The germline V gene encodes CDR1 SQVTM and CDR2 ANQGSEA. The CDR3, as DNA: TGCAGCGTTGCAGGGACAGGTGCCTACGAGCAGTACTTC. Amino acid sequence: CSVAGTGAYEQYF.